This passage covers 25 T cell receptor beta chains from one sample sequenced in a study of blood T cell repertoires in COVID-19. TCRdb's copy holds only in-frame clones and misses some; the assay was immunoSEQ multiplex PCR. The sample holds 200,000 to 250,000 clones, approximately 80% seen once. The sequencing sample was made of peripheral blood. The source of these receptors is a woman older than 75 with COVID-19, enrolled during active disease.

The V call is TRBV19, the J call TRBJ2-1; 9 bases match TRBD2. Trimming took 6 bases from V and 8 from J; bases not matched to a gene: 8. Germline V CDR1 and CDR2: LNHDA, SQIVND (reference sequence). This CDR3 contains 14 residues. The CDR3 protein is CASRARAGGDEQFF. The CDR3 DNA reads TGTGCCAGTAGGGCGAGAGCGGGAGGAGATGAGCAGTTCTTC.

The V call is TRBV2, the J call TRBJ2-7; 7 bases match TRBD2. The V and J ends lost 8 bases and 0 bases, in that order; junction bases with no gene match: 4. This CDR3 contains 13 residues. CDR1 and CDR2 from the germline V gene are SNHLY and FYNNEI. This chain's CDR3 is CASGRDGSYEQYF. CDR3 nucleotides: TGTGCCAGCGGGAGGGACGGCTCCTACGAGCAGTACTTC. The full variable domain, completed using reference TRBV2 and TRBJ2-7, is EPEVTQTPSHQVTQMGQEVILRCVPISNHLYFYWYRQILGQKVEFLVSFYNNEISEKSEIFDDQFSVERPDGSNFTLKIRSTKLEDSAMYFCASGRDGSYEQYFGPGTRLTVT.

The chain combines TRBV28 with TRBJ2-1, with a weak D call TRBD2 (6 bases). The length of the CDR3 is 14 residues. V lost 5 bases and J lost 4, with 12 bases in between. CDR1 and CDR2 from the germline V gene are MDHEN and SYDVKM. The CDR3 sequence: CASSPGGVYNEQFF. Written as DNA, the CDR3 is TGTGCCAGCAGTCCCGGGGGAGTATACAATGAGCAGTTCTTC.

This clone came up once. The rearrangement links TRBV5-1 to TRBJ1-1; 7 bases agree with TRBD1. J gave up 1 base and V 4 bases, and 7 bases lay outside the gene matches. The CDR3 runs 15 residues. CDR1 is SGHRS, CDR2 YFSETQ, per germline. CDR3 nucleotides: TGCGCCAGCAGCGACCCCGGACAGGCGAACACTGAAGCTTTCTTT. Encoded protein: CASSDPGQANTEAFF.

The rearrangement joins TRBV19 to TRBJ1-5; the D gene is possibly TRBD1 (5 bases). Germline assignment: CDR1 LNHDA and CDR2 SQIVND (reference sequence). The ends were cut back, 4 bases at V and 1 base at J, with 11 bases in the middle. The CDR3 runs to 15 residues. This CDR3 is CASSTRGGSNQPQHF. The CDR3 region has the DNA TGTGCCAGTAGTACCCGGGGGGGGAGCAATCAGCCCCAGCATTTT.

The CDR3 spells CASSLGQGNEQYF. The CDR3 DNA reads TGCGCCAGCAGCTTGGGCCAGGGTAACGAGCAGTACTTC. The chain has TRBV5-1 and TRBJ2-7; D may be TRBD1 (5 bases). The V end was cut by 0 bases, the J end by 5 bases, with 9 bases between. Germline CDR1 and CDR2: SGHRS and YFSETQ. The CDR3 length is 13 residues.

This chain connects TRBV5-1 to TRBJ2-1; a weak D match, TRBD2 (5 bases). Germline V lookup: CDR1 SGHRS, CDR2 YFSETQ. V dropped 4 bases and J dropped 0 bases, with 8 bases sitting between them. The CDR3 length is 14 residues. CDR3 protein: CASSLRDSYNEQFF. CDR3 in DNA: TGCGCCAGCAGCCTTCGGGACTCCTACAATGAGCAGTTCTTC.

The rearrangement joins TRBV29-1 to TRBJ1-2, with D possibly TRBD1 on 5 matching bases. The CDR3 runs to 14 residues. V gave up 6 bases and J gave up 7 bases, with 21 bases separating them. Germline assignment: CDR1 SQVTM and CDR2 ANQGSEA. Here the CDR3 DNA reads TGCAGCGTGGCCCCTTCCTTGGGGCTGGGTGGCTACACCTTC. Amino acid sequence: CSVAPSLGLGGYTF.

The genes are TRBV5-4 and TRBJ2-3, with 8 bases matching TRBD1. Germline V lookup: CDR1 SGHNT, CDR2 YYREEE (reference sequence). The CDR3 has 16 amino acids. V lost 4 bases, J lost 4 bases, and 11 bases stayed unmatched. In DNA, the CDR3 is TGTGCCAGCAGCCCAGGGCAGGGGGCTGGGGCAGATACGCAGTATTTT. It codes for CASSPGQGAGADTQYF.

The V gene is TRBV5-1, the J gene TRBJ2-1; 7 bases fit TRBD1. The CDR3 extends over 15 amino acids. CDR1 is SGHRS, CDR2 YFSETQ, per germline. The trim removed 2 bases at V and 5 bases at J, leaving 7 bases unmatched. The CDR3 nucleotides are TGCGCCAGCAGCTTATCGGGACAGAGCCACAATGAGCAGTTCTTC. Amino acids: CASSLSGQSHNEQFF.

V usage is TRBV20-1 and J usage is TRBJ2-6; a weak D match, TRBD1 (5 bases). The CDR3 extends over 14 amino acids. CDR1 DFQATT and CDR2 SNEGSKA come from the germline V gene (reference sequence). V was shortened by 3 bases and J by 2 bases, with 8 bases between the two germline ends. The CDR3 sequence is CSASPGTGANVLTF. The DNA of the CDR3 is TGCAGTGCTAGTCCAGGGACTGGGGCCAACGTCCTGACTTTC.

The chain is built from TRBV9 and TRBJ1-4; tentative D call: TRBD1 (6 bases). The CDR3 is 15 residues long. V was trimmed by 2 bases and J by 5 bases, leaving 13 bases between them. Germline loops: CDR1 SGDLS, CDR2 YYNGEE. The CDR3 sequence: CASSVLGQPNEKLFF. The CDR3 coding sequence is TGTGCCAGCAGCGTCTTAGGACAGCCAAATGAAAAACTGTTTTTT.

J is TRBJ1-2 and V is TRBV6-5; TRBD1 matches 7 bases. Germline CDR1 reads MNHEY; CDR2 reads SVGAGI. The V segment lost 5 bases and the J segment 2 bases; nucleotides outside the gene matches: 5. This CDR3 region has 14 residues. This CDR3 reads CASSTRQGNYGYTF. DNA for the CDR3: TGTGCCAGCAGTACCCGACAGGGAAACTATGGCTACACCTTC.

The V and J genes are TRBV6-1 and TRBJ1-6; 10 bases fit TRBD1. The ends lost 0 bases at V and 7 bases at J; junction bases unmatched: 6. CDR3 length equals 17 residues. Germline assignment: CDR1 MNHNS and CDR2 SASEGT. Here the CDR3 reads CASSEAVGQGKNSPLHF. CDR3 DNA sequence: TGTGCCAGCAGTGAAGCGGTGGGACAGGGGAAGAATTCACCCCTCCACTTT.

The V gene is TRBV11-2, the J gene TRBJ1-6; no firm D call. The ends were cut back, 0 bases at V and 9 bases at J, with 9 bases in the middle. The germline gives CDR1 SGHAT, CDR2 FQNNGV. CDR3 length: 14 amino acids. CDR3 coding DNA: TGTGCCAGCAGCTTAGATCGCGAGAGTTCACCCCTCCACTTT. It yields the protein CASSLDRESSPLHF.

The J gene is TRBJ2-7, the V gene TRBV27, with 8 bases identical to TRBD2. CDR3 length: 11 residues. Germline V lookup: CDR1 MNHEY, CDR2 SMNVEV (reference sequence). V lost 7 bases, J lost 6 bases, and 2 bases stayed unmatched. CDR3 nucleotides: TGTGCCAGCACTCGGGGGGGCGAGCAGTACTTC. Translation: CASTRGGEQYF.

The V gene is TRBV19, the J gene TRBJ1-3; D is unresolved. CDR3 size: 12 residues. Between the trimmed V and J ends, which lost 7 bases and 2 bases, there was a span of 6 bases. Looked up from germline, CDR1 is LNHDA and CDR2 is SQIVND (reference sequence). The CDR3 coding sequence is TGTGCCAGTATCGGGACTGGAAACACCATATATTTT. This encodes CASIGTGNTIYF.

There are a few counts of this clone. This chain links TRBV2 with TRBJ1-1; D call uncertain. This CDR3 spans 12 amino acids. V was trimmed by 7 bases and J by 7 bases, leaving 13 bases between them. Germline V gives CDR1 SNHLY, CDR2 FYNNEI. As DNA, the CDR3 is TGTGCCAGCAACCCCACGGGTTTTGAAGCTTTCTTT. This gives the protein CASNPTGFEAFF.

This clone has just a few counts. J is TRBJ1-5 and V is TRBV5-1, with a possible D match to TRBD1 (5 bases). V shed 0 bases and J shed 4 bases, with 11 bases lying between them. Germline V gene lookup returns CDR1 SGHRS and CDR2 YFSETQ. CDR3 size: 15 residues. CDR3 residues: CASSLELGANQPQHF. CDR3 in DNA: TGCGCCAGCAGCTTGGAGCTTGGGGCTAATCAGCCCCAGCATTTT.

The chain uses TRBV9 and TRBJ1-1; 7 bases agree with TRBD1. Germline CDR1 and CDR2: SGDLS and YYNGEE. The V gene end was trimmed by 4 bases and the J gene end by 7 bases; junction bases not matched to a gene: 10. This CDR3 is built from 14 residues. As DNA, the CDR3 is TGTGCCAGCAGCTCGTTACAGGGGTGGGATGAAGCTTTCTTT. Protein: CASSSLQGWDEAFF.

This chain joins TRBV24-1 and TRBJ1-1; perhaps TRBD1 as D (6 bases). There are 12 residues in the CDR3. Germline assignment: CDR1 KGHDR and CDR2 SFDVKD. V gave up 4 bases and J gave up 8 bases, with 10 bases separating them. CDR3 sequence reads: CATSDPGTEAFF. The CDR3 DNA is TGTGCCACCAGTGACCCCGGGACAGAAGCTTTCTTT.

V usage is TRBV6-1 and J usage is TRBJ2-3; maybe TRBD1 (6 bases). Germline loops: CDR1 MNHNS, CDR2 SASEGT. Trimming removed 2 bases from V and 4 bases from J, with 7 bases in between. The CDR3 contains 13 residues. Here the CDR3 DNA reads TGTGCCAGCAGTGAACAGGGGTCAGATACGCAGTATTTT. As protein: CASSEQGSDTQYF.

Remarks on this clone: At one end, the junction sequence differs from germline, possibly due to a read error. The chain has TRBV12-5 and TRBJ2-1, with TRBD1 identical over 8 bases. CDR1 LGHNT and CDR2 FRNRAP come from the germline V gene. The CDR3 spans 17 residues. Here the CDR3 DNA reads TGCCGGACGCCCGGTTCTCACAGGGGGATCCCCTACAATGAGCAGTTCTTC. It is translated as CRTPGSHRGIPYNEQFF. The whole variable domain, remainder taken from reference TRBV12-5 and TRBJ2-1, is DARVTQTPRHKVTEMGQEVTMRCQPILGHNTVFWYRQTMMQGLELLAYFRNRAPLDDSGMPKDRFSAEMPDATLATLKIQPSEPRDSAVYFCRTPGSHRGIPYNEQFFGPGTRLTVL.

The chain employs TRBV5-5 and TRBJ2-2; TRBD2 matches 10 bases. V lost 2 bases, J lost 5 bases, and 12 bases stayed unmatched. The CDR3 has 18 amino acids. Germline V CDR1 and CDR2: SGHKS, YYEKEE (reference sequence). The CDR3 region is CASSLSGRANGRTGELFF. The CDR3 DNA follows: TGTGCCAGCAGCTTAAGCGGGAGGGCCAACGGTCGTACCGGGGAGCTGTTTTTT.

The chain joins TRBV29-1 to TRBJ1-1; no clear D. V dropped 6 bases and J dropped 3 bases, with 20 bases sitting between them. Germline CDR1 reads SQVTM; CDR2 reads ANQGSEA. CDR3 length equals 15 residues. DNA for the CDR3: TGCAGCGTAATTTACTGGGATTATAGCGACACTGAAGCTTTCTTT. It is translated as CSVIYWDYSDTEAFF.